The T cell receptor beta chain described here comes from a study of CD8 T cells in ankylosing spondylitis. General observations from the study: What appeared characteristic of ankylosing spondylitis blood was a TCR beta motif of eight highly homologous variants. Disease-linked clones, CD8+, were relatively rare in peripheral blood.

This clonotype was recorded a few times. Its target is not known. 5'-RACE, quantitative and with molecular barcodes, yielded the TCR beta libraries. TCRdb fed the 5' RACE reads into MiXCR, producing one record per CDR3 protein. The table records a few hundred thousand distinct CDR3 sequences, 8% of them present only once. V lost 2 bases to trimming and J lost 4 bases, with 14 bases between them. Germline V gene lookup returns CDR1 ENHRY and CDR2 SYGVKD. The CDR3 covers 15 residues. Sequenced input: blood, either unsorted or a sorted T cell fraction (not recorded which). This chain links TRBV10-3 with TRBJ1-1; D may be TRBD1 (6 bases). The TCR originated in a male donor with ankylosing spondylitis. CDR3 sequence: CAISENFGGGTEAFF. CDR3 nucleotides: TGTGCCATCAGTGAGAATTTCGGGGGCGGCACTGAAGCTTTCTTT.